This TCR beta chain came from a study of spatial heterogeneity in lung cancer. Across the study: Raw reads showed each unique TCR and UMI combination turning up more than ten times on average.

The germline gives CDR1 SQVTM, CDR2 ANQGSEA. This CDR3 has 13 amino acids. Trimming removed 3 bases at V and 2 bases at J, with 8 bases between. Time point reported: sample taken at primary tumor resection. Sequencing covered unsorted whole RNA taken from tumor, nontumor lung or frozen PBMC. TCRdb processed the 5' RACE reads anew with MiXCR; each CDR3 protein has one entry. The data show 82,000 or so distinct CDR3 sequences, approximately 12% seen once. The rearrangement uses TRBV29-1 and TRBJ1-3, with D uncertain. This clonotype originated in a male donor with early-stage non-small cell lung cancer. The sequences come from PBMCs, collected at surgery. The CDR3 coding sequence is TGCAGCGTTGAGGACCCCACTGGAAACACCATATATTTT. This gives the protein CSVEDPTGNTIYF.